This T cell receptor (beta chain) was obtained from a study of OX40 agonist ivuxolimab in advanced cancers. Notes on this clone: Its matching antigen is unknown.

General study findings and limits: Expanded peripheral T-cell antigen specificity went undetermined.

Excluded were patients having autoimmune disease history or systemic immunosuppression. Method: immunoSEQ multiplex PCR; TCRdb's copy keeps in-frame clones and lacks some. The sample yields about 93,000 clones, 90% to 95% seen once. Trimming took 2 bases from V and 4 from J, leaving 10 bases between them. CDR3 length: 13 residues. Germline CDR1 and CDR2: SGDLS and YYNGEE. The rearrangement joins TRBV9 to TRBJ2-7, with D possibly TRBD1 on 5 matching bases. Source: CD4+ or CD8+ T cells sorted from blood, taken in a trial of the OX40 agonist ivuxolimab. This sequence was found in an adult with an advanced solid tumor such as melanoma, head and neck, liver or kidney cancer. The CDR3 sequence is CASSVPGRYEQYF. CDR3 bases: TGTGCCAGCAGCGTCCCAGGGCGGTACGAGCAGTACTTC.